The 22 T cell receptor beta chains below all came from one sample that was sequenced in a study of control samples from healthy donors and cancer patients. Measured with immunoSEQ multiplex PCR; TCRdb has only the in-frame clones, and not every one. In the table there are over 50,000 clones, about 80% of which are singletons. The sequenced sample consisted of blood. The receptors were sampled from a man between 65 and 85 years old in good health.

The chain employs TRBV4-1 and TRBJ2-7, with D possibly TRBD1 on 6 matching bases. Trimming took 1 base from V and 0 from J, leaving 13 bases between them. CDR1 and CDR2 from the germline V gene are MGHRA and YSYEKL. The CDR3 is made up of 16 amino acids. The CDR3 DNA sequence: TGCGCCAGCAGCCAAGTTAGGACAGCGGACTCCTACGAGCAGTACTTC. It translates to CASSQVRTADSYEQYF.

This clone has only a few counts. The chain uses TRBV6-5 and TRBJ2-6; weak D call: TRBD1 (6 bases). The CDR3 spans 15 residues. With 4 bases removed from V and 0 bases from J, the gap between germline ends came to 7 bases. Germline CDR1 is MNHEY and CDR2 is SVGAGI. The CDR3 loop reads CASSSQGSGANVLTF. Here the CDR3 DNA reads TGTGCCAGCAGTTCACAGGGCTCTGGGGCCAACGTCCTGACTTTC.

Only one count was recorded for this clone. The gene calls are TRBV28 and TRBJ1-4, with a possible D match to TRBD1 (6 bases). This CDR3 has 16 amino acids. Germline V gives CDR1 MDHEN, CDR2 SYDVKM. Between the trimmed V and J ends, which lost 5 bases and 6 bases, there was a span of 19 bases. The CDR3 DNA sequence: TGTGCCAGCAGTCCTTCCCTCAGGGGTTTTGATGAAAAACTGTTTTTT. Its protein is CASSPSLRGFDEKLFF.

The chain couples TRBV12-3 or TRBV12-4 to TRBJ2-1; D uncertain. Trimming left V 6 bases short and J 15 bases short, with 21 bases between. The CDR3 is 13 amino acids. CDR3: CASSPTGWEGMFF. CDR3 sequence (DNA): TGTGCCAGCAGCCCCACCGGGTGGGAAGGGATGTTCTTC.

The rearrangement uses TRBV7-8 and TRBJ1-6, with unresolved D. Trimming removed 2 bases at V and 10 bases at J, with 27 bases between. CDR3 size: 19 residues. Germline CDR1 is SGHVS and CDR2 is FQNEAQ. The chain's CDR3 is CASSLSSLASGRVDSPLHF. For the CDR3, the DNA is TGTGCCAGCAGCTTAAGTAGTCTCGCCTCGGGTAGGGTGGACTCACCCCTCCACTTT.

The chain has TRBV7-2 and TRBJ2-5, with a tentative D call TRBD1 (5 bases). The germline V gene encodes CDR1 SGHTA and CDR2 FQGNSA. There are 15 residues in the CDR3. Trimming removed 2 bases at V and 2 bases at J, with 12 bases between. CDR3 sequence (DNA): TGTGCCAGCAGCTTACGTATCCGACAGCAAGAGACCCAGTACTTC. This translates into CASSLRIRQQETQYF.

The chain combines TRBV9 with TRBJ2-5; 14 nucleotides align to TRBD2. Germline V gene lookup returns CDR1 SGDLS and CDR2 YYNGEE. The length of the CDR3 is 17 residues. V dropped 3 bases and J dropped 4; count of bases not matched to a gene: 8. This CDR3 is CASSEGGLAGVGETQYF. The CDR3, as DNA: TGTGCCAGCAGCGAGGGGGGACTAGCGGGAGTTGGAGAGACCCAGTACTTC.

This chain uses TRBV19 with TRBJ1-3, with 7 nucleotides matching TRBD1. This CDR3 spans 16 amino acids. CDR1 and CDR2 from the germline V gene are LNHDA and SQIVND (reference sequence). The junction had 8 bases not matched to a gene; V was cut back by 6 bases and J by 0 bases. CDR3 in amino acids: CASSRDRAISGNTIYF. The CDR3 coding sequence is TGTGCCAGTAGCCGGGACAGAGCGATCTCTGGAAACACCATATATTTT.

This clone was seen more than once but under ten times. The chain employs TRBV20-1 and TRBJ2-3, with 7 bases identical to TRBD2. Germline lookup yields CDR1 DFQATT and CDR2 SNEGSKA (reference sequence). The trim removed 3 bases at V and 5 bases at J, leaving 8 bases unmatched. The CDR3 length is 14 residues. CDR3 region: CSASSAGEGDTQYF. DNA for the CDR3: TGCAGTGCTAGTAGTGCGGGGGAGGGAGATACGCAGTATTTT.

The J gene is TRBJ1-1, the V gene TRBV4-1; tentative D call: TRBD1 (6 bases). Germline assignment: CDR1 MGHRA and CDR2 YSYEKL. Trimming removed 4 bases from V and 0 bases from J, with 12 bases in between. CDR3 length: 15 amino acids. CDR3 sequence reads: CASSPRGALNTEAFF. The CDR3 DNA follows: TGCGCCAGCAGCCCTCGGGGGGCCTTGAACACTGAAGCTTTCTTT.

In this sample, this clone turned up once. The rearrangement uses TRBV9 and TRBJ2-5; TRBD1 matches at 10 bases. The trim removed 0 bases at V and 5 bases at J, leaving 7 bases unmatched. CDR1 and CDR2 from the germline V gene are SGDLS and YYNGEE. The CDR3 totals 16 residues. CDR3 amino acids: CASSVDGTGVGETQYF. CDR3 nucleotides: TGTGCCAGCAGCGTAGACGGGACAGGGGTGGGGGAGACCCAGTACTTC.

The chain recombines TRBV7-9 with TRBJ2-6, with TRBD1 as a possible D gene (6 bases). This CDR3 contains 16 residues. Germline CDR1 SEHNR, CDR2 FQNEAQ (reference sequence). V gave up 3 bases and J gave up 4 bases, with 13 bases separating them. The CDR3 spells CASSFHRARGANVLTF. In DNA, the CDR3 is TGTGCCAGCAGCTTCCACAGGGCTCGAGGGGCCAACGTCCTGACTTTC.

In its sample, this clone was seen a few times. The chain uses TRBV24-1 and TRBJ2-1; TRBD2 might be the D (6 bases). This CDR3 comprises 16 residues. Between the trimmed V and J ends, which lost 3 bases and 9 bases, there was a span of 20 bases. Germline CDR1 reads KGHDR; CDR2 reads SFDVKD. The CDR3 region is CATSDPSRRGRVEQFF. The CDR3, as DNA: TGTGCCACCAGTGATCCTAGCCGGCGGGGCAGGGTTGAGCAGTTCTTC.

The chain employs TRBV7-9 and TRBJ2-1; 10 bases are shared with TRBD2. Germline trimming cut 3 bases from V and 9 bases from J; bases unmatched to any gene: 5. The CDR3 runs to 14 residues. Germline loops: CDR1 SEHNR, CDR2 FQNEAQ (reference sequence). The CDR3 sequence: CASSFSSGSIEQFF. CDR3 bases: TGTGCCAGCAGCTTTTCTAGCGGGAGCATTGAGCAGTTCTTC.

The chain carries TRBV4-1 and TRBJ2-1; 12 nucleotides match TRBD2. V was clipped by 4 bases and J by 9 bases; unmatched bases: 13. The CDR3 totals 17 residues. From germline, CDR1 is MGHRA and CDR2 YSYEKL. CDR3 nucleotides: TGCGCCAGCAGCCGCATGTGGACTAGCGGGGATAAAAGTGAGCAGTTCTTC. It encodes CASSRMWTSGDKSEQFF.

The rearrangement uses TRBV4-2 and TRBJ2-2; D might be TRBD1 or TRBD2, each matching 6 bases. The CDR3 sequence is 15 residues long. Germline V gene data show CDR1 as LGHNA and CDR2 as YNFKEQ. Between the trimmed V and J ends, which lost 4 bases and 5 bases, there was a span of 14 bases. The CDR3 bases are TGTGCCAGCAGCCCCGGGGGCGGGGAGACCGGGGAGCTGTTTTTT. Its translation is CASSPGGGETGELFF.

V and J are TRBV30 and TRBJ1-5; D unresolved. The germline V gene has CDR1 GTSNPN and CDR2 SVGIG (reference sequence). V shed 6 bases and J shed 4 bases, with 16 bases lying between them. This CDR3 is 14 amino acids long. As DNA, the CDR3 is TGTGCCTGCGAGAAGAAGAACTCAAATCAGCCCCAGCATTTT. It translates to CACEKKNSNQPQHF.

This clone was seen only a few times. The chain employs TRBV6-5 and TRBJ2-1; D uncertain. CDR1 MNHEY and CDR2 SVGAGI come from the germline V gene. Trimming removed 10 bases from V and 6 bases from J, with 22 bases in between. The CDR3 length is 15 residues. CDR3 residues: CAIGRAPPFGNEQFF. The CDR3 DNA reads TGTGCCATAGGACGGGCACCTCCCTTCGGCAATGAGCAGTTCTTC.

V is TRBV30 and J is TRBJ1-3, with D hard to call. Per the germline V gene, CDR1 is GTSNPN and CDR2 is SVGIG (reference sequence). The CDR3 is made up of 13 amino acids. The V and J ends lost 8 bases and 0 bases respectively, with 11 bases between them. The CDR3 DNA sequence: TGTGCCAGCGGAGAGTACTCTGGAAACACCATATATTTT. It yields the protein CASGEYSGNTIYF.

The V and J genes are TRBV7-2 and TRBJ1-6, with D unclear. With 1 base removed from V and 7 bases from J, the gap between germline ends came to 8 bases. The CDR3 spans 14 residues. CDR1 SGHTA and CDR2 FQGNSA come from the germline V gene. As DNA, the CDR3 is TGTGCCAGCAGCTTAGGCAGATCCAATTCACCCCTCCACTTT. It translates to CASSLGRSNSPLHF.

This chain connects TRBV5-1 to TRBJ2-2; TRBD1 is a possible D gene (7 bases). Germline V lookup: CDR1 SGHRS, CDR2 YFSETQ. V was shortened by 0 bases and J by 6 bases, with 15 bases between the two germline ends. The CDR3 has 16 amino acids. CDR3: CASSLDGQAGPGELFF. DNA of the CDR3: TGCGCCAGCAGCTTGGACGGACAGGCGGGGCCCGGGGAGCTGTTTTTT. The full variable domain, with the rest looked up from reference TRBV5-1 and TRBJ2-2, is KAGVTQTPRYLIKTRGQQVTLSCSPISGHRSVSWYQQTPGQGLQFLFEYFSETQRNKGNFPGRFSGRQFSNSRSEMNVSTLELGDSALYLCASSLDGQAGPGELFFGEGSRLTVL.

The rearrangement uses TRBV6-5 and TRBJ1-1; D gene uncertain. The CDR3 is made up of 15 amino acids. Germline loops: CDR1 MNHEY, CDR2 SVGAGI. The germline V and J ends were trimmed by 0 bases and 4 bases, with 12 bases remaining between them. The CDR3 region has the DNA TGTGCCAGCAGTTACTCCCCCGGAGCGGGCACTGAAGCTTTCTTT. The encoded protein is CASSYSPGAGTEAFF.